This T cell receptor (beta chain) was sequenced in a study of beta chain features in type 1 diabetes. As for this clone: Its matching antigen is unknown.

Since all of the isolated RNA was reverse transcribed, expressed TCRB transcripts were what got sequenced. An average of about 3.5 million reads was obtained for naive, central memory and regulatory T cell samples. Repertoires were generated with immunoSEQ multiplex PCR, while TCRdb's copy carries only in-frame clones and drops some. The sample yields about 400,000 clones, roughly 12% seen once. Regarding the study as a whole: Researchers report that Type 1 diabetes patients had moderately but significantly shorter TCRB CDR3s across all four CD4+ subsets.

Sorting based on CD45RO/CCR7/CD25/CD127/CD95/CD27 separated CD4+ naive, central memory, regulatory and stem cell-like memory cells. The sequence derives from a woman in her late teens or twenties with type 1 diabetes. What was sequenced was naive CD4+ T cells from blood.

The CDR3 DNA reads TGTGCCAGCAGCTTGGACAGGGGTGACGAGCAGTACTTC. Its protein is CASSLDRGDEQYF. The V gene is TRBV5-6, the J gene TRBJ2-7, with TRBD1 matching 7 bases. The length of the CDR3 is 13 residues. Germline V gene lookup returns CDR1 SGHDT and CDR2 YYEEEE. Trimming cost V 0 bases and J 5 bases; bases outside gene matches: 2. Looking up the rest from reference TRBV5-6 and TRBJ2-7 gives the full variable domain: DAGVTQSPTHLIKTRGQQVTLRCSPKSGHDTVSWYQQALGQGPQFIFQYYEEEERQRGNFPDRFSGHQFPNYSSELNVNALLLGDSALYLCASSLDRGDEQYFGPGTRLTVT.